The rows below give T cell receptor beta chains drawn from one sample of a study of T-cell reconstitution after alpha-beta-depleted transplantation in children. TCRdb independently ran MiXCR on the PCR reads; one entry per CDR3 protein. The repertoire holds fewer than 400,000 distinct CDR3 sequences, with 23% as singletons. Sequenced here: PBMCs, mostly from graft donor cells, sampled 180 days after TCRalphabeta/CD19-depleted stem cell transplant. The receptors stem from a male patient aged 5 to 17 who had a stem cell transplant for acute lymphoblastic leukemia, so the T cells may come from the graft donor. The CDR3 runs from the conserved cysteine through the conserved F or W. The D gene is left open where the match is weak.

D	length	V	J	CDR3
-	14	TRBV12-3/TRBV12-4	TRBJ2-5	CASSLRPEQETQYF
-	15	TRBV5-6	TRBJ2-5	CASSLVGQNQETQYF
-	17	TRBV5-1	TRBJ2-5	CASSLDPSQGPQETQYF
-	17	TRBV4-1	TRBJ1-3	CASSQGPWKKAGNTTYF
TRBD1	14	TRBV9	TRBJ1-6	CASSSGTGFSPLHF
-	16	TRBV25-1	TRBJ2-5	CASSWLGLAARETQYF
TRBD1	15	TRBV20-1	TRBJ2-1	CSAKMGTDSYNEQFF
-	14	TRBV28	TRBJ2-1	CASSLIVIPNEQFF
-	13	TRBV6-1	TRBJ2-3	CAARELSTDTQYF
-	15	TRBV5-1	TRBJ2-3	CASSLRASGTDTQYF
-	14	TRBV20-1	TRBJ2-3	CSASWGGRTDTQYF
-	11	TRBV10-3	TRBJ2-5	CAISSQETQYF
-	14	TRBV7-3	TRBJ2-7	CASSLAASDYEQYF
TRBD2	17	TRBV4-1	TRBJ2-3	CASSQDPASGSTDTQYF
-	13	TRBV20-1	TRBJ2-7	CSATPWDFGEQYF
TRBD1	17	TRBV7-6	TRBJ2-7	CASSLTPGTGGLNEQYF